The next 8 T cell receptor beta chains were all read from a single sample in a study of control samples from healthy donors and cancer patients. Clones were sequenced by immunoSEQ multiplex PCR, and TCRdb holds only the in-frame ones, with some missing. The data hold roughly 64,000 clones, with around nine tenths observed a single time. Sequencing was performed on PBMCs. The receptor set was obtained from a woman between 50 and 59 years old with colorectal cancer.

J is TRBJ2-7 and V is TRBV19; D uncertain. There are 15 residues in the CDR3. Trimming took 9 bases from V and 0 from J, leaving 18 bases between them. Germline V gene sequence: CDR1 LNHDA, CDR2 SQIVND (reference sequence). The CDR3 here is CASRDRAVSSYEQYF. In nucleotides, the CDR3 is TGTGCCAGCCGCGATCGGGCGGTGAGCTCCTACGAGCAGTACTTC.

The chain employs TRBV18 and TRBJ1-1; D gene unclear. Germline CDR1 reads KGHSH; CDR2 reads LQKENI. Trimming took off 0 bases at V and 0 bases at J, with 8 bases between the two ends. There are 15 residues in the CDR3. CDR3 in amino acids: CASSPPFTLNTEAFF. The DNA of the CDR3 is TGTGCCAGCTCACCACCGTTTACTTTGAACACTGAAGCTTTCTTT.

Only a few counts were recorded for this clone. The sample has other DNA sequences that encode this CDR3 too. The chain combines TRBV6-6 with TRBJ2-1; 7 nucleotides line up with TRBD1. CDR3 length: 14 amino acids. Per the germline V gene, CDR1 is MNHNY and CDR2 is SVGAGI (reference sequence). J lost 7 bases, V lost 2 bases, and 5 bases had no gene match. CDR3 DNA: TGTGCCAGCAGTTACAGACAGGGATGGAATGAGCAGTTCTTC. It translates to CASSYRQGWNEQFF.

The V call is TRBV10-2, the J call TRBJ2-7; D gene unclear. The germline gives CDR1 WSHSY, CDR2 SAAADI. The CDR3 is made up of 12 amino acids. Trimming removed 6 bases at V and 6 bases at J, with 12 bases between. This chain's CDR3 is CASSPYRSEQYF. In DNA form, the CDR3 reads TGCGCCAGCAGCCCCTATCGGAGCGAGCAGTACTTC.

V is TRBV2 and J is TRBJ2-1, with D possibly being TRBD2 (6 bases). Germline CDR1 reads SNHLY; CDR2 reads FYNNEI. V dropped 3 bases and J dropped 8 bases, with 20 bases sitting between them. The CDR3 sequence is 16 residues long. The DNA for the CDR3 is TGTGCCAGCAGTGATCTTGGAGTATCCGGCGGGGATGAGCAGTTCTTC. This codes for CASSDLGVSGGDEQFF.

V usage is TRBV2 and J usage is TRBJ2-7, with D possibly TRBD1 on 6 matching bases. The CDR3 totals 15 residues. V shed 6 bases and J shed 2 bases, with 17 bases lying between them. Germline CDR1 SNHLY, CDR2 FYNNEI. CDR3 in amino acids: CASRGSAGDTYEQYF. The CDR3 DNA follows: TGTGCCAGCAGGGGTTCGGCAGGGGATACCTACGAGCAGTACTTC. Together with reference TRBV2 and TRBJ2-7, the CDR3 gives the full variable domain: EPEVTQTPSHQVTQMGQEVILRCVPISNHLYFYWYRQILGQKVEFLVSFYNNEISEKSEIFDDQFSVERPDGSNFTLKIRSTKLEDSAMYFCASRGSAGDTYEQYFGPGTRLTVT.

The V call is TRBV3-1 (or the pseudogene TRBV3-2), the J call TRBJ1-2; D remains ambiguous. V was cut by 5 bases and J by 5 bases, with 6 bases left in between. Germline V gene sequence: CDR1 LGHDT, CDR2 YNNKEL (reference sequence). The CDR3 runs 11 residues. CDR3 region: CASSLGYGYTF. The CDR3 bases are TGTGCCAGCAGCTTAGGGTATGGCTACACCTTC.

CDR3 in amino acids: CASSFTGSRNYGYTF. CDR3 DNA sequence: TGCGCCAGCAGCTTCACAGGGAGCAGAAACTATGGCTACACCTTC. V and J are TRBV5-1 and TRBJ1-2, with D maybe TRBD1 (6 bases). Germline V gene sequence: CDR1 SGHRS, CDR2 YFSETQ. CDR3 length: 15 residues. Trimming pared 2 bases from V and 2 bases from J, leaving 13 bases between.